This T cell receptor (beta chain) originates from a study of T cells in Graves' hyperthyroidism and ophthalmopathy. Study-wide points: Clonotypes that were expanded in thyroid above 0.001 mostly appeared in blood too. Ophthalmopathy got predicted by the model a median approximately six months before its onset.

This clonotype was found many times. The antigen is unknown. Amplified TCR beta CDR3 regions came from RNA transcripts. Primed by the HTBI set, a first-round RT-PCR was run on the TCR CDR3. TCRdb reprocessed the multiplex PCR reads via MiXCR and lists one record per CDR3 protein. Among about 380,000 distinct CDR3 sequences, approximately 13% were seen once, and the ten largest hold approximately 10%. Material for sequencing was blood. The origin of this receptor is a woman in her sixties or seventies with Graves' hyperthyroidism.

CDR3 sequence: CASSLNGAISNQPQHF. The CDR3 nucleotides read TGCGCCAGCAGCCTCAACGGGGCAATTAGCAATCAGCCCCAGCATTTT. The genes are TRBV4-1 and TRBJ1-5, with D possibly TRBD1 on 5 matching bases. V was trimmed by 4 bases and J by 0 bases, leaving 13 bases between them. This CDR3 is 16 amino acids long. Germline-derived CDR1 and CDR2 are MGHRA and YSYEKL.